The 14 T cell receptor beta chains given below trace back to one sample, sequenced in a study of chemoradiotherapy in HPV16-positive cancers. Data came from immunoSEQ multiplex PCR; TCRdb stores just in-frame clones and leaves some out. The profile shows tens of thousands of clones, over 65% of them singletons. The specimen was blood, collected from a patient who underwent chemoradiotherapy. The receptors stem from a human donor with HPV-associated anogenital cancer.

The V call is TRBV19, the J call TRBJ2-7; possibly TRBD1 for D (5 bases). The germline V gene encodes CDR1 LNHDA and CDR2 SQIVND (reference sequence). Trimming removed 4 bases at V and 1 base at J, with 8 bases between. The CDR3 is made up of 13 amino acids. The chain's CDR3 is CASSTRQSYEQYF. The CDR3 nucleotides are TGTGCCAGTAGTACCCGACAGTCCTACGAGCAGTACTTC.

This chain uses TRBV2 with TRBJ2-5; 8 bases are shared with TRBD2. V dropped 4 bases and J dropped 4; count of bases not matched to a gene: 5. Germline V gene lookup returns CDR1 SNHLY and CDR2 FYNNEI. The CDR3 is 14 amino acids. DNA of the CDR3: TGTGCCAGCAGTGCATCGGGGGGGAGAGAGACCCAGTACTTC. It translates to CASSASGGRETQYF.

This rearrangement joins TRBV6-1 to TRBJ1-2; a possible D gene is TRBD1 (5 bases). Trimming took off 3 bases at V and 3 bases at J, with 11 bases between the two ends. CDR3 size: 14 residues. Germline V CDR1 and CDR2: MNHNS, SASEGT. CDR3 coding DNA: TGTGCCAGCAGTGAGGGACGGGGACACTATGGCTACACCTTC. Its protein product is CASSEGRGHYGYTF.

The chain combines TRBV29-1 with TRBJ2-1; D possibly matches TRBD1 or TRBD2 (5 bases each). Germline V gene data show CDR1 as SQVTM and CDR2 as ANQGSEA. Trimming shortened V by 0 bases and J by 2 bases, and 14 bases separated the two germline ends. CDR3 length: 16 residues. The CDR3 here is CSVEDPGASAYNEQFF. CDR3 bases: TGCAGCGTTGAAGATCCCGGGGCAAGTGCCTACAATGAGCAGTTCTTC.

This clone was counted once. V usage is TRBV6-6 and J usage is TRBJ1-1; 8 bases match TRBD1. The CDR3 loop spans 16 amino acids. The germline V gene encodes CDR1 MNHNY and CDR2 SVGAGI (reference sequence). J gave up 1 base and V 7 bases, and 11 bases lay outside the gene matches. The CDR3 spells CASTRGRGRPNTEAFF. CDR3 sequence (DNA): TGTGCCAGCACCCGGGGCAGGGGGCGTCCGAACACTGAAGCTTTCTTT.

The chain couples TRBV7-8 to TRBJ2-2, with 8 bases matching TRBD2. Germline trimming cut 5 bases from V and 1 base from J; bases unmatched to any gene: 12. This CDR3 spans 18 amino acids. Germline CDR1 SGHVS, CDR2 FQNEAQ. The DNA of the CDR3 is TGTGCCAGCAGCCCCTTTGTAATAGCGGGGTTGAACACCGGGGAGCTGTTTTTT. This sequence encodes CASSPFVIAGLNTGELFF.

The genes are TRBV19 and TRBJ1-1, with D maybe TRBD1 (6 bases). This CDR3 region has 17 residues. Germline V gene lookup returns CDR1 LNHDA and CDR2 SQIVND (reference sequence). Trimming pared 3 bases from V and 1 base from J, leaving 18 bases between. This CDR3 is CASSISPRGGGNTEAFF. CDR3 coding DNA: TGTGCCAGTAGTATCAGTCCCAGGGGAGGCGGGAACACTGAAGCTTTCTTT.

This sequence joins TRBV6-1 and TRBJ1-5, with TRBD1 as a possible D gene (5 bases). The germline CDR1 and CDR2 sequences are MNHNS and SASEGT. V was cut by 9 bases and J by 6 bases, with 18 bases left in between. The CDR3 extends over 14 amino acids. CDR3 protein: CASVDVGGVQPQHF. In DNA, the CDR3 is TGTGCCAGTGTGGATGTGGGGGGAGTTCAGCCCCAGCATTTT.

The chain carries TRBV5-1 and TRBJ2-1; tentatively, D is TRBD1 (6 bases). Germline CDR1 is SGHRS and CDR2 is YFSETQ. The ends were cut back, 6 bases at V and 3 bases at J, with 10 bases in the middle. The CDR3 is made up of 13 amino acids. Here the CDR3 reads CASMGAGYNEQFF. The CDR3 DNA reads as TGCGCCAGCATGGGGGCGGGCTACAATGAGCAGTTCTTC.

The chain employs TRBV30 and TRBJ1-1; tentative D call: TRBD1 (6 bases). Germline-derived CDR1 and CDR2 are GTSNPN and SVGIG (reference sequence). There are 13 residues in the CDR3. Trimming took off 5 bases at V and 1 base at J, with 11 bases between the two ends. CDR3: CAWGDTSNTEAFF. The CDR3 DNA sequence: TGTGCCTGGGGGGACACCTCGAACACTGAAGCTTTCTTT.

This chain uses TRBV7-8 with TRBJ2-5, with 11 nucleotides matching TRBD2. This CDR3 has 15 residues. With 6 bases clipped from V and 4 bases from J, the junction kept 7 bases outside the gene matches. Looked up from germline, CDR1 is SGHVS and CDR2 is FQNEAQ. The CDR3 sequence is CASRPTSGGGETQYF. CDR3 coding DNA: TGTGCCAGCAGACCAACTAGCGGGGGTGGAGAGACCCAGTACTTC.

The chain combines TRBV6-1 with TRBJ1-2; 7 positions agree with TRBD1. This CDR3 is 14 amino acids long. V dropped 5 bases and J dropped 4; count of bases not matched to a gene: 7. The V gene's germline CDR1 is MNHNS and CDR2 SASEGT. CDR3 sequence reads: CASSTPGQPYGYTF. CDR3 bases: TGTGCCAGCAGTACCCCGGGACAGCCCTATGGCTACACCTTC.

The gene calls are TRBV6-6 and TRBJ2-7; maybe TRBD1 (5 bases). V lost 0 bases and J lost 2, with 11 bases in between. This CDR3 spans 15 amino acids. The germline CDR1 and CDR2 sequences are MNHNY and SVGAGI (reference sequence). CDR3 nucleotide sequence: TGTGCCAGCAGTTACTCGAGCCAGGGCACCTACGAGCAGTACTTC. Amino acid sequence: CASSYSSQGTYEQYF.

This rearrangement joins TRBV5-6 to TRBJ2-7, with TRBD1 identical over 8 bases. CDR3 length equals 15 residues. Germline V gene lookup returns CDR1 SGHDT and CDR2 YYEEEE. The J segment lost 0 bases and the V segment lost 1 base, leaving 3 bases of the junction unmatched. The CDR3 region has the DNA TGTGCCAGCAGCTTGCTGGACAGGGACTCCTACGAGCAGTACGTC. As protein: CASSLLDRDSYEQYV.